Included here is one T cell receptor beta chain sequence, with context. Its cognate antigen is unknown. Prepared libraries of TCR beta cDNA carried unique molecular identifiers. Each CDR3 protein gets one entry after TCRdb re-called the PCR reads with MiXCR. The sample yields roughly 400,000 distinct CDR3 sequences, approximately 38% seen once. These data are taken from a study of post-analysis software for immune sequencing data. Whole-study context: Recorded subtypes: relapsing-remitting, secondary progressive, progressive-relapsing; some patients unannotated. Study-wide results and caveats: Elevated frequency relative to controls characterized roughly 5 TRBV segments in patients, TRBV5-6, TRBV5-1 and TRBV20-1 among them.

This CDR3 is 13 amino acids long. CDR1 SGHNT and CDR2 YYREEE come from the germline V gene (reference sequence). The ends were cut back, 4 bases at V and 5 bases at J, with 13 bases in the middle. The chain is built from TRBV5-4 and TRBJ2-7; D perhaps matches TRBD2 (5 bases). The sequencing input was blood. This clonotype was sampled from a girl aged 2 to 9 with multiple sclerosis. CDR3 residues: CASSRDGVNEQYF. Here the CDR3 DNA reads TGTGCCAGCAGCCGAGACGGGGTAAACGAGCAGTACTTC. The full variable domain, its missing parts supplied by reference TRBV5-4 and TRBJ2-7, is ETGVTQSPTHLIKTRGQQVTLRCSSQSGHNTVSWYQQALGQGPQFIFQYYREEENGRGNFPPRFSGLQFPNYSSELNVNALELDDSALYLCASSRDGVNEQYFGPGTRLTVT.